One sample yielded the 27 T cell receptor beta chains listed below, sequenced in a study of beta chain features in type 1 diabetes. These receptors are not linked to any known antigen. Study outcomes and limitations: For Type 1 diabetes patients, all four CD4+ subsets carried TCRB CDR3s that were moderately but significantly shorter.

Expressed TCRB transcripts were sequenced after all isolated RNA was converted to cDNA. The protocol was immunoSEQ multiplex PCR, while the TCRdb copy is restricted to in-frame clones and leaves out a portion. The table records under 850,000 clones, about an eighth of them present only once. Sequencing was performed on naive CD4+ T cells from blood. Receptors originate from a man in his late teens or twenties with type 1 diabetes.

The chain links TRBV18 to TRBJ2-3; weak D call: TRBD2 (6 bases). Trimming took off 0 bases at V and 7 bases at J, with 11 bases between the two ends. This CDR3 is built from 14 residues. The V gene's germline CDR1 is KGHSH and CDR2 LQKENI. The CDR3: CASSPPRETYTQYF. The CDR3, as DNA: TGTGCCAGCTCACCACCTCGGGAGACCTATACGCAGTATTTT.

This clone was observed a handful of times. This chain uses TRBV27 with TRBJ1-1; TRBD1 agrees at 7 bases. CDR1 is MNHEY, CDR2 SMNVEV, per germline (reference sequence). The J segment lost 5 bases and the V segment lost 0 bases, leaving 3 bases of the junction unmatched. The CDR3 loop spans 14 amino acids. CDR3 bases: TGTGCCAGCAGTTTATCAGGGGGCGAGACTGAAGCTTTCTTT. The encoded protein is CASSLSGGETEAFF.

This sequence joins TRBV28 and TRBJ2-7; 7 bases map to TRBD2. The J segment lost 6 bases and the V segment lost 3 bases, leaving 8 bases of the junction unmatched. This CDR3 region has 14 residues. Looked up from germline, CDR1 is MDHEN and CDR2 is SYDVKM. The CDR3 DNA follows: TGTGCCAGCAGTTTCGTGGCGGGGGAGAGCGAGCAGTACTTC. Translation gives CASSFVAGESEQYF.

The CDR3 nucleotides are TGTGCCACCAGCGGGGGGACTAGCGGGACCCCAGATACGCAGTATTTT. Protein product: CATSGGTSGTPDTQYF. The genes are TRBV15 and TRBJ2-3; 13 positions agree with TRBD2. The CDR3 consists of 16 residues. Germline lookup yields CDR1 LNHNV and CDR2 YYDKDF (reference sequence). V shed 5 bases, J shed 4 bases, and the junction held 6 bases outside the gene matches.

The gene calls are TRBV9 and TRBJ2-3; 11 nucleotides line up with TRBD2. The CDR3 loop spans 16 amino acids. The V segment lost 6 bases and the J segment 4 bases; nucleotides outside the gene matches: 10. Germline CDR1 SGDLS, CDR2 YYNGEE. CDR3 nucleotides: TGTGCCAGCAACCTCGGACTAGCGGGTGATGCAGATACGCAGTATTTT. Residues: CASNLGLAGDADTQYF.

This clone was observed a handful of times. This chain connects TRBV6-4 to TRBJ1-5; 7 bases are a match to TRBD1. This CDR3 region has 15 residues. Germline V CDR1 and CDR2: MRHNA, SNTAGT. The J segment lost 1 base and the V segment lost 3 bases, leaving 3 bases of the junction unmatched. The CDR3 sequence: CASSDPTGSNQPQHF. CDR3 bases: TGTGCCAGCAGTGATCCGACAGGGAGCAATCAGCCCCAGCATTTT.

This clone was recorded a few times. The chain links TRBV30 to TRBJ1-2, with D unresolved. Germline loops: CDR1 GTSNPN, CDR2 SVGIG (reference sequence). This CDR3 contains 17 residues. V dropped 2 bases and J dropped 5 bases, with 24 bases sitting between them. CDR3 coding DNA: TGTGCCTGGAGTCAAAGCGGGCGGCGAGCGGGCCTTTATGGCTACACCTTC. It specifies CAWSQSGRRAGLYGYTF. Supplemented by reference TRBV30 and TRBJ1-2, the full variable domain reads SQTIHQWPATLVQPVGSPLSLECTVEGTSNPNLYWYRQAAGRGLQLLFYSVGIGQISSEVPQNLSASRPQDRQFILSSKKLLLSDSGFYLCAWSQSGRRAGLYGYTFGSGTRLTVV.

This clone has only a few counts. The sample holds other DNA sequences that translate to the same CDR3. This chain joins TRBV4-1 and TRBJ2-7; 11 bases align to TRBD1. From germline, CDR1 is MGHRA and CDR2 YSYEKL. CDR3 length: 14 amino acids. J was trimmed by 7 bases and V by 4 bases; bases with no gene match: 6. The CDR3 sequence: CASSPGQGAGEQYF. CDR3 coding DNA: TGCGCCAGCAGCCCTGGACAGGGGGCCGGGGAGCAGTACTTC.

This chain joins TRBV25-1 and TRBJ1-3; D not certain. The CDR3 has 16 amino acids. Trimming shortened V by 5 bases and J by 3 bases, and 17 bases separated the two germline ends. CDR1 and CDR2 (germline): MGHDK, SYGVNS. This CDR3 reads CASSSYESWYGNTIYF. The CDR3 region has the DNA TGTGCCAGCAGTTCGTATGAGTCTTGGTATGGAAACACCATATATTTT.

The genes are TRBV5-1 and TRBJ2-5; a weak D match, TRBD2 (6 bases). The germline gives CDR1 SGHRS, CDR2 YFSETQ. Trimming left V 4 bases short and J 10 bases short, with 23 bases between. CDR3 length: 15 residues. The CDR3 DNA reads TGCGCCAGCAGCAATGCGCCTGGCGGGGCCGAGGTCCAGTACTTC. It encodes CASSNAPGGAEVQYF.

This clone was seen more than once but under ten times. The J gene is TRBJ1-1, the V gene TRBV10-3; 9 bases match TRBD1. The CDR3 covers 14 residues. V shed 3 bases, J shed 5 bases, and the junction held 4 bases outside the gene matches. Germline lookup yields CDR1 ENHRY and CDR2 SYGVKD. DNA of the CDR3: TGTGCCATCAGTGATGGACAGGGGCGGACTGAAGCTTTCTTT. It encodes CAISDGQGRTEAFF.

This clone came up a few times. CDR3 protein: CASSEWNVGEKLFF. The DNA for the CDR3 is TGTGCCAGCAGTGAGTGGAACGTTGGTGAAAAACTGTTTTTT. This chain joins TRBV2 and TRBJ1-4; D ambiguous. The CDR3 runs to 14 residues. Germline CDR1 SNHLY, CDR2 FYNNEI. The V and J ends lost 3 bases and 7 bases respectively, with 12 bases between them.

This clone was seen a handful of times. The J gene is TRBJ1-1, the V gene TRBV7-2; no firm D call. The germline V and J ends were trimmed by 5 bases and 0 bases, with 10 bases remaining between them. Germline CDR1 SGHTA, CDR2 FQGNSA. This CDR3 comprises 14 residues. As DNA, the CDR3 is TGTGCCAGCAGCACCGGACGGTTGAACACTGAAGCTTTCTTT. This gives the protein CASSTGRLNTEAFF.

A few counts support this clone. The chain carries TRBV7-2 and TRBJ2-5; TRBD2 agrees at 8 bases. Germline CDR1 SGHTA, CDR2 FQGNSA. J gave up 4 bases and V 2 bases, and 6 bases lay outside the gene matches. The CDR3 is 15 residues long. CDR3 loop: CASSLRGGSSETQYF. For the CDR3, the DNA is TGTGCCAGCAGCTTACGGGGGGGATCCTCAGAGACCCAGTACTTC.

DNA for the CDR3: TGTGCCACCGGTAGGGTCATGAACACTGAAGCTTTCTTT. Protein sequence: CATGRVMNTEAFF. This chain connects TRBV10-3 to TRBJ1-1; D not resolved. The CDR3 has 13 amino acids. Trimming stripped 10 bases from V and 0 bases from J, with 12 bases between. Germline V gene lookup returns CDR1 ENHRY and CDR2 SYGVKD.

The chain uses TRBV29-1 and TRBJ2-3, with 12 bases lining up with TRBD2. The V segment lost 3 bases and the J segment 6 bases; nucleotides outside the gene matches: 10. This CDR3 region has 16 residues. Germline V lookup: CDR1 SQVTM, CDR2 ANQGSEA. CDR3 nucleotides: TGCAGCGTTGACCCGACTAGCGGGGGAGAAAGGGATACGCAGTATTTT. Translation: CSVDPTSGGERDTQYF.

The CDR3 nucleotides read TGTGCCAGCAGCGTAACGTGGGTCGGGGAGCTGTTTTTT. It specifies CASSVTWVGELFF. J is TRBJ2-2 and V is TRBV9; D is undetermined. Trimming took 1 base from V and 7 from J, leaving 8 bases between them. The CDR3 contains 13 residues. Germline-derived CDR1 and CDR2 are SGDLS and YYNGEE.

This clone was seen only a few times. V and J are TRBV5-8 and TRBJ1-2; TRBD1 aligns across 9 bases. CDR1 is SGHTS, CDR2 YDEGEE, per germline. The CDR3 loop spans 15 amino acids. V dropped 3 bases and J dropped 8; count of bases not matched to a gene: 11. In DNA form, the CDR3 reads TGTGCCAGCAGCTCCCTTCCGGGACAGGGTAGAGGCTACACCTTC. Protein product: CASSSLPGQGRGYTF.

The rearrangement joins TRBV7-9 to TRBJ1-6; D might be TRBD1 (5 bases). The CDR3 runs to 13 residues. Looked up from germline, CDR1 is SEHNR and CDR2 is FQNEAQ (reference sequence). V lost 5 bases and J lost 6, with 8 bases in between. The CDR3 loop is CASSEGPNSPLHF. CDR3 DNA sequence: TGTGCCAGCAGCGAGGGACCTAATTCACCCCTCCACTTT.

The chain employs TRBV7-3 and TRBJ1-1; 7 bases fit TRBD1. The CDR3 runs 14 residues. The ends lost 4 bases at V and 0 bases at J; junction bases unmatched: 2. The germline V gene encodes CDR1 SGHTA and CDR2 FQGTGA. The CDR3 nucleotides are TGTGCCAGCAGCTCAACAGGGGTGAACACTGAAGCTTTCTTT. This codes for CASSSTGVNTEAFF.

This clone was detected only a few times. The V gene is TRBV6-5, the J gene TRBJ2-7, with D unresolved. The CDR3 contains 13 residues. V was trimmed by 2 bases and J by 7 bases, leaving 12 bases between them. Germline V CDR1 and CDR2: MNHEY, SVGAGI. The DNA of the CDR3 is TGTGCCAGCAGTTACATGGCCTTTCGGGAGCAGTACTTC. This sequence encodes CASSYMAFREQYF.

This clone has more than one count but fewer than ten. Here the CDR3 DNA reads TGTGCCAGCAATCCAGACATAACTAATGAAAAACTGTTTTTT. This encodes CASNPDITNEKLFF. This chain joins TRBV2 and TRBJ1-4; D unclear. V was shortened by 7 bases and J by 1 base, with 10 bases between the two germline ends. The CDR3 covers 14 residues. Germline CDR1 SNHLY, CDR2 FYNNEI.

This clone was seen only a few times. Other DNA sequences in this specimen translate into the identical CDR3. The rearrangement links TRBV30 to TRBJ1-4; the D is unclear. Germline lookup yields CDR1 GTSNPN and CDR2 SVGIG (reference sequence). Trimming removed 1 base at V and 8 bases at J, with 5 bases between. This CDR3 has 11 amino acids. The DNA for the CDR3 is TGTGCCTGGAGTGCCGGGGAAAAACTGTTTTTT. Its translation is CAWSAGEKLFF.

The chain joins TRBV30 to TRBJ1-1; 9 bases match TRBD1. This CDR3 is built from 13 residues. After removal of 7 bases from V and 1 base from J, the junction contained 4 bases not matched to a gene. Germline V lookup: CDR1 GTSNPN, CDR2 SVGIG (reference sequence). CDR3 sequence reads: CALKGQGNTEAFF. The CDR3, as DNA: TGTGCCTTAAAGGGACAGGGGAACACTGAAGCTTTCTTT.

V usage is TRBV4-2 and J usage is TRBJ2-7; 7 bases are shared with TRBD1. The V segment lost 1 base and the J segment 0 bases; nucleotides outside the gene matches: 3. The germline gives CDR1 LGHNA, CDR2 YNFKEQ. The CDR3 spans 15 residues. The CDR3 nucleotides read TGTGCCAGCAGCCAAGCGACAGGGACCTCCTACGAGCAGTACTTC. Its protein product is CASSQATGTSYEQYF.

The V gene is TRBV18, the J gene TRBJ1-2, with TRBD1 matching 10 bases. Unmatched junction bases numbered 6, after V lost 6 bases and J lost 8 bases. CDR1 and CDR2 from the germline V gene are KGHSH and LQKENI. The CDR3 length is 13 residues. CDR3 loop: CASSPDRGKGYTF. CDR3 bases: TGTGCCAGCTCCCCGGACAGGGGGAAAGGCTACACCTTC.

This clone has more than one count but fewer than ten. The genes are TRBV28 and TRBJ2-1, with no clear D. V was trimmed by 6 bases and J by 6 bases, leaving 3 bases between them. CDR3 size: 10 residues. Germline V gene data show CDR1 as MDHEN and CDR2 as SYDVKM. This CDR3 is CASSSNEQFF. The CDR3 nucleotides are TGTGCCAGCAGCAGCAATGAGCAGTTCTTC.